These 31 T cell receptor beta chains came from one sample sequenced in a study of blood T cell repertoires in COVID-19. Produced via immunoSEQ multiplex PCR; TCRdb's table is partial and in-frame only. Counted here are around 300,000 clones, approximately 88% occurring once; the ten biggest clones make up 2% to 2.5%. Sequencing was done on a sample of peripheral blood. Receptors were obtained from a man aged 45 to 65 with acute or convalescent COVID-19.

J is TRBJ2-3 and V is TRBV5-1, with 9 bases that match TRBD2. V gave up 0 bases and J gave up 4 bases; unmatched junction bases: 3. This CDR3 region has 15 residues. The germline CDR1 and CDR2 sequences are SGHRS and YFSETQ. CDR3 sequence (DNA): TGCGCCAGCAGCTTGGCAGCGGGGGGCGCAGATACGCAGTATTTT. Protein product: CASSLAAGGADTQYF.

The genes are TRBV7-9 and TRBJ2-1, with D maybe TRBD1 (5 bases). In germline, CDR1 is SEHNR, CDR2 FQNEAQ (reference sequence). This CDR3 comprises 14 residues. Trimming left V 0 bases short and J 5 bases short, with 8 bases between. The CDR3 sequence: CASSLATGDNEQFF. The CDR3 DNA is TGTGCCAGCAGCTTAGCCACAGGTGACAATGAGCAGTTCTTC.

This chain uses TRBV30 with TRBJ1-5, with TRBD1 identical over 10 bases. Germline trimming cut 2 bases from V and 2 bases from J; bases unmatched to any gene: 3. This CDR3 has 15 amino acids. The V gene's germline CDR1 is GTSNPN and CDR2 SVGIG (reference sequence). CDR3 in DNA: TGTGCCTGGAGTTCCGGGACAGGGGGCAATCAGCCCCAGCATTTT. Translating gives CAWSSGTGGNQPQHF.

About this clone: The same CDR3 arises from other DNA sequences in this sample as well. The chain couples TRBV5-1 to TRBJ2-7; possibly TRBD1 for D (6 bases). CDR3 size: 13 residues. The V gene's germline CDR1 is SGHRS and CDR2 YFSETQ. Between the trimmed V and J ends, which lost 2 bases and 0 bases, there was a span of 6 bases. The CDR3 protein is CASSLQGSYEQYF. The CDR3 DNA is TGCGCCAGCAGCTTACAGGGCTCCTACGAGCAGTACTTC.

The chain links TRBV7-9 to TRBJ1-1; TRBD1 agrees at 8 bases. CDR1 SEHNR and CDR2 FQNEAQ come from the germline V gene (reference sequence). The CDR3 is 11 amino acids. The CDR3 sequence is CAGQDNTEAFF. The DNA of the CDR3 is TGTGCGGGACAGGACAACACTGAAGCTTTCTTT. Using reference TRBV7-9 and TRBJ1-1 for the parts outside the CDR3, the full variable domain is DTGVSQNPRHKITKRGQNVTFRCDPISEHNRLYWYRQTLGQGPEFLTYFQNEAQLEKSRLLSDRFSAERPKGSFSTLEIQRTEQGDSAMYLCAGQDNTEAFFGQGTRLTVV.

The rearrangement uses TRBV25-1 and TRBJ1-6; unclear D gene. The CDR3 totals 14 residues. Trimming cost V 8 bases and J 9 bases, with 17 bases left between them. Germline CDR1 MGHDK, CDR2 SYGVNS. The CDR3 loop is CASSVGGIGSPLHF. The CDR3 DNA sequence: TGTGCCAGCTCTGTAGGAGGGATCGGTTCACCCCTCCACTTT.

The chain has TRBV5-4 and TRBJ1-1, with D hard to call. Trimming removed 3 bases from V and 1 base from J, with 16 bases in between. Germline-derived CDR1 and CDR2 are SGHNT and YYREEE (reference sequence). This CDR3 is built from 16 residues. The CDR3 region has the DNA TGTGCCAGCAGCTCCGCCAAGGACGGGAGGAACACTGAAGCTTTCTTT. This encodes CASSSAKDGRNTEAFF.

This chain joins TRBV10-3 and TRBJ2-1, with TRBD1 as a possible D gene (5 bases). V was pared by 6 bases and J by 10 bases, with 16 bases between. The germline gives CDR1 ENHRY, CDR2 SYGVKD. The CDR3 covers 13 residues. CDR3 nucleotides: TGTGCCATCAGGAGACAGCCTACTGGGGAGCAGTTCTTC. Its translation is CAIRRQPTGEQFF.

In its sample, this clone was seen a few times. The rearrangement uses TRBV2 and TRBJ1-5; 8 positions agree with TRBD1. The CDR3 is 15 residues long. Germline assignment: CDR1 SNHLY and CDR2 FYNNEI. The J segment lost 3 bases and the V segment lost 6 bases, leaving 7 bases of the junction unmatched. The CDR3 DNA is TGTGCCAGCAGCCGGACAGGGAGCACCAATCAGCCCCAGCATTTT. Translating gives CASSRTGSTNQPQHF.

The rearrangement joins TRBV5-1 to TRBJ2-5, with D possibly being TRBD1 (5 bases). CDR1 SGHRS and CDR2 YFSETQ come from the germline V gene. The ends were cut back, 0 bases at V and 12 bases at J, with 12 bases in the middle. The CDR3 is 12 amino acids. The CDR3: CASSLEGIPEYF. CDR3 nucleotide sequence: TGCGCCAGCAGCTTGGAGGGGATCCCGGAGTACTTC.

The chain joins TRBV7-3 to TRBJ2-5; D possibly corresponds to TRBD1 (7 bases). The CDR3 loop spans 15 amino acids. Trimming left V 4 bases short and J 4 bases short, with 16 bases between. Germline CDR1 reads SGHTA; CDR2 reads FQGTGA. In DNA, the CDR3 is TGTGCCAGCAGCTCCTCAGGGGGGAGATTAGAGACCCAGTACTTC. As protein: CASSSSGGRLETQYF. Full variable domain (missing parts from reference TRBV7-3 and TRBJ2-5): GAGVSQTPSNKVTEKGKYVELRCDPISGHTALYWYRQSLGQGPEFLIYFQGTGAADDSGLPNDRFFAVRPEGSVSTLKIQRTERGDSAVYLCASSSSGGRLETQYFGPGTRLLVL.

The chain has TRBV7-9 and TRBJ1-1, with TRBD1 as a possible D gene (6 bases). Germline V gene data show CDR1 as SEHNR and CDR2 as FQNEAQ (reference sequence). Trimming stripped 2 bases from V and 1 base from J, with 8 bases between. This CDR3 comprises 14 residues. The CDR3 DNA reads TGTGCCAGCAGCTTACAGGGGCCGAACACTGAAGCTTTCTTT. Protein product: CASSLQGPNTEAFF. The variable domain in full, completed from reference TRBV7-9 and TRBJ1-1, reads DTGVSQNPRHKITKRGQNVTFRCDPISEHNRLYWYRQTLGQGPEFLTYFQNEAQLEKSRLLSDRFSAERPKGSFSTLEIQRTEQGDSAMYLCASSLQGPNTEAFFGQGTRLTVV.

This chain uses TRBV30 with TRBJ2-2; TRBD1 aligns across 11 bases. Germline values: CDR1 GTSNPN, CDR2 SVGIG (reference sequence). Trimming at V came to 3 bases and at J to 1 base, leaving 4 bases not matched to a gene. The CDR3 contains 16 residues. CDR3 bases: TGTGCCTGGAGAGGGACAGGGGGACAGAACACCGGGGAGCTGTTTTTT. Amino acid sequence: CAWRGTGGQNTGELFF. Full variable domain (rest looked up from reference TRBV30 and TRBJ2-2): SQTIHQWPATLVQPVGSPLSLECTVEGTSNPNLYWYRQAAGRGLQLLFYSVGIGQISSEVPQNLSASRPQDRQFILSSKKLLLSDSGFYLCAWRGTGGQNTGELFFGEGSRLTVL.

The chain couples TRBV27 to TRBJ2-7; TRBD1 matches at 11 bases. The CDR3 has 17 amino acids. Looked up from germline, CDR1 is MNHEY and CDR2 is SMNVEV (reference sequence). The J segment lost 5 bases and the V segment lost 1 base, leaving 10 bases of the junction unmatched. The CDR3 is CASSLYDPDRGLNEQYF. The CDR3 DNA sequence: TGTGCCAGCAGTTTATACGACCCGGACAGGGGGCTCAACGAGCAGTACTTC.

J is TRBJ2-3 and V is TRBV15, with TRBD2 matching 10 bases. V dropped 4 bases and J dropped 2; count of bases not matched to a gene: 9. CDR1 is LNHNV and CDR2 is YYDKDF in the germline V gene (reference sequence). The CDR3 runs to 17 residues. CDR3 residues: CATSTRVGLADTDTQYF. The CDR3 DNA follows: TGTGCCACCAGCACCCGGGTCGGACTAGCGGACACAGATACGCAGTATTTT.

This chain links TRBV5-1 with TRBJ2-7; 9 bases map to TRBD1. After removal of 4 bases from V and 5 bases from J, the junction contained 10 bases not matched to a gene. The CDR3 is made up of 15 amino acids. From germline, CDR1 is SGHRS and CDR2 YFSETQ. The CDR3 here is CASSPPGQGTHEQYF. The CDR3 DNA reads as TGCGCCAGCAGCCCCCCGGGACAGGGAACCCACGAGCAGTACTTC.

This clone was counted a single time. The gene calls are TRBV29-1 and TRBJ2-5; TRBD1 matches 7 bases. CDR1 SQVTM and CDR2 ANQGSEA come from the germline V gene. V shed 7 bases and J 2 bases; nucleotides not matched to a gene: 1. The CDR3 runs 11 residues. CDR3 residues: CSAGQQETQYF. CDR3 sequence (DNA): TGCAGCGCGGGACAGCAAGAGACCCAGTACTTC.

DNA for the CDR3: TGTGCCAGCAGCCTCCAAGGGGACAGGGGGCGGAATGAGCAGTTCTTC. It yields the protein CASSLQGDRGRNEQFF. The chain carries TRBV7-3 and TRBJ2-1; TRBD1 matches at 12 bases. Losses at the gene ends were 5 bases for V and 7 bases for J; bases not matched to a gene: 9. In germline, CDR1 is SGHTA, CDR2 FQGTGA. This CDR3 spans 16 amino acids. The full variable domain, in which reference TRBV7-3 and TRBJ2-1 provide the parts outside the CDR3, is GAGVSQTPSNKVTEKGKYVELRCDPISGHTALYWYRQSLGQGPEFLIYFQGTGAADDSGLPNDRFFAVRPEGSVSTLKIQRTERGDSAVYLCASSLQGDRGRNEQFFGPGTRLTVL.

The V gene is TRBV6-5, the J gene TRBJ2-1; D remains ambiguous. V lost 11 bases and J lost 0, with 8 bases in between. The CDR3 consists of 12 residues. Per the germline V gene, CDR1 is MNHEY and CDR2 is SVGAGI. The CDR3 loop is CASGSSYNEQFF. In DNA form, the CDR3 reads TGTGCCTCCGGTAGCTCCTACAATGAGCAGTTCTTC.

The rearrangement uses TRBV7-9 and TRBJ2-2; 7 bases match TRBD2. The CDR3 covers 16 residues. From germline, CDR1 is SEHNR and CDR2 FQNEAQ (reference sequence). V trimming: 1 base; J trimming: 1 base; junction bases outside the gene matches: 3. In DNA, the CDR3 is TGTGCCAGCAGCTTAGTGGCGGGGGTGAACACCGGGGAGCTGTTTTTT. This sequence encodes CASSLVAGVNTGELFF.

The chain has TRBV10-2 and TRBJ2-3; D is ambiguous. V was clipped by 8 bases and J by 4 bases, with 13 bases between them. The CDR3 covers 13 residues. CDR1 and CDR2 (germline): WSHSY, SAAADI. The CDR3 DNA sequence: TGCGCCAGCCGCATGCGAGGCCCAGATACGCAGTATTTT. As protein: CASRMRGPDTQYF.

V usage is TRBV12-3 or TRBV12-4 and J usage is TRBJ2-1; D ambiguous. Between the trimmed V and J ends, which lost 7 bases and 4 bases, there was a span of 5 bases. The CDR3 runs 11 residues. The CDR3 DNA reads as TGTGCCAGCACCATTTACAATGAGCAGTTCTTC. This sequence encodes CASTIYNEQFF.

The chain links TRBV10-3 to TRBJ2-1, with D perhaps matching TRBD1 (6 bases). Trimming took 6 bases from V and 3 from J, leaving 12 bases between them. CDR1 is ENHRY, CDR2 SYGVKD, per germline. The CDR3 covers 14 residues. The CDR3: CAIRPQGIYNEQFF. CDR3 nucleotide sequence: TGTGCCATCAGGCCCCAGGGGATCTACAATGAGCAGTTCTTC.

The chain couples TRBV5-1 to TRBJ2-1, with 12 bases that match TRBD2. The V segment lost 2 bases and the J segment 4 bases; nucleotides outside the gene matches: 10. CDR1 and CDR2 (germline): SGHRS, YFSETQ. CDR3 length: 18 amino acids. CDR3 sequence: CASSLPTLAGGRYNEQFF. CDR3 sequence (DNA): TGCGCCAGCAGCTTACCCACACTAGCGGGGGGCAGATACAATGAGCAGTTCTTC. Together with reference TRBV5-1 and TRBJ2-1, the CDR3 gives the full variable domain: KAGVTQTPRYLIKTRGQQVTLSCSPISGHRSVSWYQQTPGQGLQFLFEYFSETQRNKGNFPGRFSGRQFSNSRSEMNVSTLELGDSALYLCASSLPTLAGGRYNEQFFGPGTRLTVL.

The gene calls are TRBV2 and TRBJ2-1; TRBD1 is a possible D gene (6 bases). The CDR3 length is 16 residues. V lost 7 bases and J lost 8, with 24 bases in between. Germline assignment: CDR1 SNHLY and CDR2 FYNNEI. The CDR3 region has the DNA TGTGCCAGCAAGGAAAGGACAGCCTCCGGGGTCTATGAGCAGTTCTTC. Its protein is CASKERTASGVYEQFF.

The chain couples TRBV9 to TRBJ2-5; 8 nucleotides agree with TRBD1. CDR3 size: 14 residues. Germline V gene lookup returns CDR1 SGDLS and CDR2 YYNGEE. J lost 1 base, V lost 4 bases, and 3 bases had no gene match. CDR3 region: CASSLGQAQETQYF. The CDR3 coding sequence is TGTGCCAGCAGCTTGGGACAGGCCCAAGAGACCCAGTACTTC.

The chain is built from TRBV5-5 and TRBJ1-1; D remains unclear. The V gene's germline CDR1 is SGHKS and CDR2 YYEKEE (reference sequence). Trimming cost V 4 bases and J 6 bases, with 19 bases left between them. This CDR3 contains 15 residues. The CDR3 is CASSGRVEAAAEAFF. The CDR3 bases are TGTGCCAGCAGCGGGAGGGTGGAGGCAGCAGCTGAAGCTTTCTTT. Together with reference TRBV5-5 and TRBJ1-1, the CDR3 gives the full variable domain: DAGVTQSPTHLIKTRGQQVTLRCSPISGHKSVSWYQQVLGQGPQFIFQYYEKEERGRGNFPDRFSARQFPNYSSELNVNALLLGDSALYLCASSGRVEAAAEAFFGQGTRLTVV.

Only a few counts were recorded for this clone. V gene TRBV14 combines with J gene TRBJ2-5; 12 nucleotides align to TRBD2. The CDR3 is 15 residues long. After removal of 1 base from V and 4 bases from J, the junction contained 1 base not matched to a gene. The germline V gene encodes CDR1 SGHDN and CDR2 FVKESK. The chain's CDR3 is CASSQGTSGVETQYF. Here the CDR3 DNA reads TGTGCCAGCAGCCAAGGGACTAGCGGGGTAGAGACCCAGTACTTC.

The chain carries TRBV12-3 or TRBV12-4 and TRBJ1-2; TRBD1 might be the D (6 bases). Trimming left V 5 bases short and J 12 bases short, with 13 bases between. The CDR3 is made up of 11 amino acids. CDR3 amino acids: CASSGGQSHTF. The CDR3 DNA follows: TGTGCCAGCAGTGGCGGACAGTCCCACACCTTC.

The chain is built from TRBV9 and TRBJ1-2, with D unclear. Between the trimmed V and J ends, which lost 0 bases and 2 bases, there was a span of 11 bases. CDR3 length equals 15 residues. Germline V CDR1 and CDR2: SGDLS, YYNGEE. The CDR3 DNA reads as TGTGCCAGCAGCGTAGGGCGGTTGAGGAACTATGGCTACACCTTC. The encoded protein is CASSVGRLRNYGYTF.

The chain employs TRBV10-3 and TRBJ2-1; 10 bases map to TRBD1. Trimming removed 10 bases from V and 9 bases from J; junction bases left unmatched: 15. CDR3 length: 15 amino acids. Germline values: CDR1 ENHRY, CDR2 SYGVKD. The chain's CDR3 is CATRQGAPNTGEQFF. Here the CDR3 DNA reads TGTGCCACCCGACAGGGGGCCCCTAATACAGGTGAGCAGTTCTTC.